This TCR beta chain was obtained from a study of T cell repertoires in cytomegalovirus infection. Study in general: Both recently identified HLA-C-restricted and well-studied HLA-B-restricted CMV epitopes were used in the study. Indications came from public TCR beta signatures; they pointed to CMV infection and to a matching HLA type.

Looked up from germline, CDR1 is SNHLY and CDR2 is FYNNEI. The CDR3 is 14 amino acids. Between the trimmed V and J ends, which lost 6 bases and 2 bases, there was a span of 11 bases. General study findings and limits: HLA-C-restricted CMV-specific TCR beta clonotypes prevailed in the ex vivo response. The cumulative frequency of public TCR beta families identified carriers of CMV plus the relevant HLA.

As concerns this clonotype: Its antigen is not known.

TCRdb fed the reads into MiXCR, producing one record per CDR3 protein. The data contain some 800,000 distinct CDR3 sequences, approximately 32% of them seen just once; the ten biggest clones take up over 10%. This receptor was obtained from a human donor in good health (CMV status not recorded). Some clones in this sample may be carry-over from other donors' samples. The rearrangement links TRBV2 to TRBJ2-1, with a weak D call TRBD1 (6 bases). The sample here was cultured CD8+ T cells from PBMCs, taken from culture after CMV antigen stimulation. The CDR3 DNA reads TGTGCCAGCAGGGGGGACACACCCTACAATGAGCAGTTCTTC. Protein product: CASRGDTPYNEQFF.